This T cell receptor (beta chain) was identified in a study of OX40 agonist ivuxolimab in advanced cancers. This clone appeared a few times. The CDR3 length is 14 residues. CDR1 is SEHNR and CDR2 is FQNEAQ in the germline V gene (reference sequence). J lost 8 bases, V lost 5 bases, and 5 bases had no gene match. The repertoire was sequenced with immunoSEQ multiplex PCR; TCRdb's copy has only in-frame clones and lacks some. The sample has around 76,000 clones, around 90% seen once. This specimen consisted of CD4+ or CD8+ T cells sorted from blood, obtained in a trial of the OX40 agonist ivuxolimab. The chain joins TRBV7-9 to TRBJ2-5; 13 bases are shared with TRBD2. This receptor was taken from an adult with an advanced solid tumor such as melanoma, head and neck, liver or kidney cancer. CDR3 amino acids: CASSAGTSGTTQYF. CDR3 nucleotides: TGTGCCAGCAGCGCCGGGACTAGCGGGACCACCCAGTACTTC.